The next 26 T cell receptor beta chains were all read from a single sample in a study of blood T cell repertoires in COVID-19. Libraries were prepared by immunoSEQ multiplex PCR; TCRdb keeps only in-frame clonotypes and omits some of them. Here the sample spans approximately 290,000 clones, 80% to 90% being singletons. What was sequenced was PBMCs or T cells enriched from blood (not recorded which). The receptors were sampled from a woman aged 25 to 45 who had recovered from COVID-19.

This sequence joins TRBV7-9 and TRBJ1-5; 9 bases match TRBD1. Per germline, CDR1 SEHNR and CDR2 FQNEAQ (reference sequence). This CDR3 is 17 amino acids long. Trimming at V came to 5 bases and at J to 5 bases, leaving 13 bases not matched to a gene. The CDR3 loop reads CASSPGQGEGAYQPQHF. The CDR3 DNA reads TGTGCCAGCAGCCCGGGACAGGGCGAAGGGGCGTATCAGCCCCAGCATTTT.

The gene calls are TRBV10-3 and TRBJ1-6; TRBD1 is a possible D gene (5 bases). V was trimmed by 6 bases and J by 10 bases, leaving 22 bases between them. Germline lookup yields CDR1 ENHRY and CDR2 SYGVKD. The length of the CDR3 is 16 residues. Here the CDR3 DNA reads TGTGCCATCAGGGAAACTGGGGCGGGAGGGATCTCACCCCTCCACTTT. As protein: CAIRETGAGGISPLHF.

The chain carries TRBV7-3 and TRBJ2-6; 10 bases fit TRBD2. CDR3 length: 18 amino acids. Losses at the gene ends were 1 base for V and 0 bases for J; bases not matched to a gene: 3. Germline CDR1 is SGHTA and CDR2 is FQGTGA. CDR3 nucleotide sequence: TGTGCCAGCAGCTTAAGGACTAGCGGATTCTCTGGGGCCAACGTCCTGACTTTC. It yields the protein CASSLRTSGFSGANVLTF. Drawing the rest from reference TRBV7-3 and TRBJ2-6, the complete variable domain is GAGVSQTPSNKVTEKGKYVELRCDPISGHTALYWYRQSLGQGPEFLIYFQGTGAADDSGLPNDRFFAVRPEGSVSTLKIQRTERGDSAVYLCASSLRTSGFSGANVLTFGAGSRLTVL.

The DNA for the CDR3 is TGCAGCGTTCTGACTGCGGATCAGCCCCAGCATTTT. This translates into CSVLTADQPQHF. The chain combines TRBV29-1 with TRBJ1-5; D is ambiguous. Trimming removed 5 bases from V and 5 bases from J, with 10 bases in between. Per the germline V gene, CDR1 is SQVTM and CDR2 is ANQGSEA. The CDR3 consists of 12 residues. The full variable domain, rest sourced from reference TRBV29-1 and TRBJ1-5, is SAVISQKPSRDICQRGTSLTIQCQVDSQVTMMFWYRQQPGQSLTLIATANQGSEATYESGFVIDKFPISRPNLTFSTLTVSNMSPEDSSIYLCSVLTADQPQHFGDGTRLSIL.

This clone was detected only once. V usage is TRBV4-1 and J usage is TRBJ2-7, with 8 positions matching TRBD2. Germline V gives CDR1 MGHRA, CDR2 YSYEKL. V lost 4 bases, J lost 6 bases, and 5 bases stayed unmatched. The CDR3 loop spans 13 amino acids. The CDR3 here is CASSLAGGGEQYF. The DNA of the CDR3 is TGCGCCAGCAGCCTGGCCGGGGGGGGCGAGCAGTACTTC.

The CDR3 DNA follows: TGTGCCAGCAGTGAAGCGCTTCTAGCGGCCGGGGAGTACTTC. Translating it yields CASSEALLAAGEYF. The chain joins TRBV2 to TRBJ2-7; TRBD2 agrees at 7 bases. The germline V gene has CDR1 SNHLY and CDR2 FYNNEI. Unmatched junction bases numbered 10, after V lost 0 bases and J lost 11 bases. This CDR3 is 14 amino acids long.

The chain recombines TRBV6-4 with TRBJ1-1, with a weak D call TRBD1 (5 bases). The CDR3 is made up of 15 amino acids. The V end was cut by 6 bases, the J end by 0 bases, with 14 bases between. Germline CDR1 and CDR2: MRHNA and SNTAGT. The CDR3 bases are TGTGCCAGCAGAGTCGGGGGATTTTTGAACACTGAAGCTTTCTTT. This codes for CASRVGGFLNTEAFF.

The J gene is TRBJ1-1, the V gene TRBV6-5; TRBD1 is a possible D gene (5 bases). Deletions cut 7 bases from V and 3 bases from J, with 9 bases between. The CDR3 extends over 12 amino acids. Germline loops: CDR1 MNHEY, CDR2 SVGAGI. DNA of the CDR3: TGTGCCAGCACGCGGGGCGACACTGAAGCTTTCTTT. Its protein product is CASTRGDTEAFF.

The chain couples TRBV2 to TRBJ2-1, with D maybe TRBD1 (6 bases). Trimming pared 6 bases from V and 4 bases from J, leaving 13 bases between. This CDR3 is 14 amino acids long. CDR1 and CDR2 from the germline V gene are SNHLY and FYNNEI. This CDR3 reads CASRVEGEYNEQFF. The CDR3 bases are TGTGCCAGCAGAGTAGAGGGGGAATACAATGAGCAGTTCTTC.

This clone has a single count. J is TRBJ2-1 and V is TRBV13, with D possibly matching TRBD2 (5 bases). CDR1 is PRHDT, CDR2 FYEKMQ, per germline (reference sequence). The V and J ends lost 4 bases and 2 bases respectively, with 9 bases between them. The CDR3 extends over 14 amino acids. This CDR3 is CASSSSGAYNEQFF. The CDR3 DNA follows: TGTGCCAGCAGCTCCTCCGGGGCCTACAATGAGCAGTTCTTC. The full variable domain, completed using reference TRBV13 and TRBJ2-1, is AAGVIQSPRHLIKEKRETATLKCYPIPRHDTVYWYQQGPGQDPQFLISFYEKMQSDKGSIPDRFSAQQFSDYHSELNMSSLELGDSALYFCASSSSGAYNEQFFGPGTRLTVL.

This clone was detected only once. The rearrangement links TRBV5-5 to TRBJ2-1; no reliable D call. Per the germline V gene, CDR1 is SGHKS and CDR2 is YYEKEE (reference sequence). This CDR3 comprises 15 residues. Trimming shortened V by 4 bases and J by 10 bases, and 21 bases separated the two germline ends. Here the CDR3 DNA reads TGTGCCAGCAGCGCCAATTACGGGTACGGCTTAGAGCAGTTCTTC. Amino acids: CASSANYGYGLEQFF.

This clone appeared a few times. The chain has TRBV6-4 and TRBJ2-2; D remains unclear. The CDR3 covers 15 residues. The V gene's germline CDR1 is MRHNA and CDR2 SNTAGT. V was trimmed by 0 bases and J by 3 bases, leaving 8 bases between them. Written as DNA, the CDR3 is TGTGCCAGCAGTGACTCAAACAAAGACACCGGGGAGCTGTTTTTT. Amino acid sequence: CASSDSNKDTGELFF.

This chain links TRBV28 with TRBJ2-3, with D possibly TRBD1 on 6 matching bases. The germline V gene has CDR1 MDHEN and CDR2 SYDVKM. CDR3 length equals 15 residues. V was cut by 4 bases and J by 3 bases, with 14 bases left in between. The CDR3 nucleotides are TGTGCCAGCAGTTATCGAACAGGGATGACAGATACGCAGTATTTT. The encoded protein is CASSYRTGMTDTQYF. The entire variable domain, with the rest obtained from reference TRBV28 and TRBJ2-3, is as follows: DVKVTQSSRYLVKRTGEKVFLECVQDMDHENMFWYRQDPGLGLRLIYFSYDVKMKEKGDIPEGYSVSREKKERFSLILESASTNQTSMYLCASSYRTGMTDTQYFGPGTRLTVL.

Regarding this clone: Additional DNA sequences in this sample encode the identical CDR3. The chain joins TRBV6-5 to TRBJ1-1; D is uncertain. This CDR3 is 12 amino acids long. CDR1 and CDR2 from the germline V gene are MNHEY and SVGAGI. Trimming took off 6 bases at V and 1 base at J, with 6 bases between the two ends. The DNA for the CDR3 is TGTGCCAGCAGGAGGGAGAACACTGAAGCTTTCTTT. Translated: CASRRENTEAFF.

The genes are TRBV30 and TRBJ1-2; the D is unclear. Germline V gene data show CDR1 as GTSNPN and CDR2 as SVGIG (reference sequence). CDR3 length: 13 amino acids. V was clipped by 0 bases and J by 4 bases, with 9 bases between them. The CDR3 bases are TGTGCCTGGAGTGTAGGAGGACCCTATGGCTACACCTTC. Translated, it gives CAWSVGGPYGYTF.

CDR3 sequence reads: CSVESRHDYGYTF. In DNA form, the CDR3 reads TGCAGCGTTGAATCCCGACATGACTATGGCTACACCTTC. The gene calls are TRBV29-1 and TRBJ1-2, with D unclear. The CDR3 sequence is 13 residues long. CDR1 SQVTM and CDR2 ANQGSEA come from the germline V gene. Trimming took 2 bases from V and 3 from J, leaving 10 bases between them.

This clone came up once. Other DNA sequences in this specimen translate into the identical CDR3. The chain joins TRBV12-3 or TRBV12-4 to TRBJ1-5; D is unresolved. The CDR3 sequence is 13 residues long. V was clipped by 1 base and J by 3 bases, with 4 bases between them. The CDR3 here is CASSLGLNQPQHF. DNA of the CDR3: TGTGCCAGCAGTTTAGGTCTCAATCAGCCCCAGCATTTT.

The DNA of the CDR3 is TGTGCCAGCTCACCACCGACACGGGGTCCAAGCCTTAATACGCAGTATTTT. Residues: CASSPPTRGPSLNTQYF. The chain couples TRBV18 to TRBJ2-3, with D possibly matching TRBD2 (5 bases). CDR3 length: 17 amino acids. V was shortened by 0 bases and J by 7 bases, with 20 bases between the two germline ends. Per the germline V gene, CDR1 is KGHSH and CDR2 is LQKENI.

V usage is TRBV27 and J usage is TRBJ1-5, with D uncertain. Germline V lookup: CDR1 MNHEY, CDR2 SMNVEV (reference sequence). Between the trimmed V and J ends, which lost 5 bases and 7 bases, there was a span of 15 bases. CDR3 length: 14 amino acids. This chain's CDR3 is CASSQFPGNQPQHF. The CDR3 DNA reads TGTGCCAGCAGTCAGTTTCCGGGAAACCAGCCCCAGCATTTT.

CDR3 in DNA: TGTGCCAGCAGCGCAACTAGCTCCGGCAATGAGCAGTTCTTC. This sequence encodes CASSATSSGNEQFF. The chain carries TRBV7-3 and TRBJ2-1, with a possible D match to TRBD2 (6 bases). Between the trimmed V and J ends, which lost 5 bases and 6 bases, there was a span of 14 bases. CDR1 is SGHTA and CDR2 is FQGTGA in the germline V gene. This CDR3 spans 14 amino acids.

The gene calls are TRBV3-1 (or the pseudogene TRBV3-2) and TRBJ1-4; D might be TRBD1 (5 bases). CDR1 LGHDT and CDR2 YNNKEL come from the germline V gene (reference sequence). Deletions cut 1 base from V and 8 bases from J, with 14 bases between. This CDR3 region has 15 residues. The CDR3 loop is CASSQGGRVDEKLFF. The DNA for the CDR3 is TGTGCCAGCAGCCAAGGGGGCAGGGTCGACGAAAAACTGTTTTTT.

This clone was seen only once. The CDR3 nucleotides read TGTGCCAGCAGCCAATTACAGGGGGGGTTTGGAGCTTTCTTT. Residues: CASSQLQGGFGAFF. The chain uses TRBV14 and TRBJ1-1, with TRBD1 matching 8 bases. V was clipped by 2 bases and J by 10 bases; unmatched bases: 9. Germline V gives CDR1 SGHDN, CDR2 FVKESK. The length of the CDR3 is 14 residues.

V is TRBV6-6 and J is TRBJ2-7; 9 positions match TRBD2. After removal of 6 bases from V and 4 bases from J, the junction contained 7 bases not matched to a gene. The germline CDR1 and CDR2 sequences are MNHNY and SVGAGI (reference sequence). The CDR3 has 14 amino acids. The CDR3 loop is CASSLAGLGYEQYF. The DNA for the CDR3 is TGTGCCAGCAGCCTAGCGGGGCTCGGATACGAGCAGTACTTC.

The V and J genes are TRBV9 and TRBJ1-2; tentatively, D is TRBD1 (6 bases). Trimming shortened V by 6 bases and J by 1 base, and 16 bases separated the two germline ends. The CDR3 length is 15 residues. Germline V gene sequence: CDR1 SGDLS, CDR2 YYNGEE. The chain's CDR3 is CASIDPDRFNYGYTF. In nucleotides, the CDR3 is TGTGCCAGCATTGATCCCGACAGGTTTAACTATGGCTACACCTTC.

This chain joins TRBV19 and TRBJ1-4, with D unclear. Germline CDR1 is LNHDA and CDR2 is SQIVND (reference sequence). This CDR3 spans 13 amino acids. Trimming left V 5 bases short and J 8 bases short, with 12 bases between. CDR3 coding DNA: TGTGCCAGTAGTTCATTGGGCTACGAAAAACTGTTTTTT. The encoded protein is CASSSLGYEKLFF.

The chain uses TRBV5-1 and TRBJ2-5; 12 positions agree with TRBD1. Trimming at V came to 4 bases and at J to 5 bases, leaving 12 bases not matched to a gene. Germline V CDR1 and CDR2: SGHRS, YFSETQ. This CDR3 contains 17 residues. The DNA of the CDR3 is TGCGCCAGCAGCCCGATGGCCGGGACAGGGGGCAGGGAGACCCAGTACTTC. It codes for CASSPMAGTGGRETQYF.